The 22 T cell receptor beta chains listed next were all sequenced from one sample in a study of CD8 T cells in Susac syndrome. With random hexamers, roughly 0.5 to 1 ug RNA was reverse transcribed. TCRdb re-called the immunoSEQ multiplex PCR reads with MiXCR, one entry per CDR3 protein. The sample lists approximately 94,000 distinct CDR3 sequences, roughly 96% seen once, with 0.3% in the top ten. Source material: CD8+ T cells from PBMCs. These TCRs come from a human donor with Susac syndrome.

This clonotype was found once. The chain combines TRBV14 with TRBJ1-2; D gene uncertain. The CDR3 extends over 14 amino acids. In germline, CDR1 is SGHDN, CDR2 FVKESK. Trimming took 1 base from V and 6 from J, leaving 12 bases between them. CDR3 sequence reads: CASSQGWPKDGYTF. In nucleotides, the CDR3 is TGTGCCAGCAGCCAAGGGTGGCCTAAAGATGGCTACACCTTC.

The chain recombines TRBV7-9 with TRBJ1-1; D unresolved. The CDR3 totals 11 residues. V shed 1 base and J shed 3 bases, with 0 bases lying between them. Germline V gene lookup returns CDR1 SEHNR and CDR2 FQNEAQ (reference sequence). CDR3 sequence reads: CASSLDTEAFF. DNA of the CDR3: TGTGCCAGCAGCTTAGACACTGAAGCTTTCTTT. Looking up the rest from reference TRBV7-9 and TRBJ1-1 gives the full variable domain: DTGVSQNPRHKITKRGQNVTFRCDPISEHNRLYWYRQTLGQGPEFLTYFQNEAQLEKSRLLSDRFSAERPKGSFSTLEIQRTEQGDSAMYLCASSLDTEAFFGQGTRLTVV.

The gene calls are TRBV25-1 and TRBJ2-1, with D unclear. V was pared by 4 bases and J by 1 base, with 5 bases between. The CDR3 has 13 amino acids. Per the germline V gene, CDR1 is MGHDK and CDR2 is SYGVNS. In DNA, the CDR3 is TGTGCCAGCAGTGTGGGTTCCTACAATGAGCAGTTCTTC. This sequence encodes CASSVGSYNEQFF.

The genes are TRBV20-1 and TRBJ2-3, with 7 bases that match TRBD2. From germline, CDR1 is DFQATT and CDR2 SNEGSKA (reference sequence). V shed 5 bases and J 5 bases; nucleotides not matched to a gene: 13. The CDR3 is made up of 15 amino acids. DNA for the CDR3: TGCAGTGCTTTTCATACTAGCAGGGAGGGAGATACGCAGTATTTT. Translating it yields CSAFHTSREGDTQYF.

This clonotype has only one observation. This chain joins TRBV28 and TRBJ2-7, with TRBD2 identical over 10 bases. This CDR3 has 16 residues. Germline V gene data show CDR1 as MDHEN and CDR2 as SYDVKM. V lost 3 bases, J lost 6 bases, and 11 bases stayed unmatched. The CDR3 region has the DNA TGTGCCAGCAGTTTTCTCACTAGCGGGACAGTTTTCGAGCAGTACTTC. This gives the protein CASSFLTSGTVFEQYF.

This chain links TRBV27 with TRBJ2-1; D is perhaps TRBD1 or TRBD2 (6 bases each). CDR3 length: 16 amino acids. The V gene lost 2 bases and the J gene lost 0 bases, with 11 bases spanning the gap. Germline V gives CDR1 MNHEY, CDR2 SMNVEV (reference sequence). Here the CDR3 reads CASSLDGGVSYNEQFF. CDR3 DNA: TGTGCCAGCAGTTTAGACGGGGGCGTCTCCTACAATGAGCAGTTCTTC.

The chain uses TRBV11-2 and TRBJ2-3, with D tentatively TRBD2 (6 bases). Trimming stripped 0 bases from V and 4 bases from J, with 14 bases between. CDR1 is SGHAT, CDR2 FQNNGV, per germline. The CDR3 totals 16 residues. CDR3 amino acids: CASSLDSGMRADTQYF. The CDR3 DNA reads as TGTGCCAGCAGCTTAGATAGCGGCATGAGGGCAGATACGCAGTATTTT.

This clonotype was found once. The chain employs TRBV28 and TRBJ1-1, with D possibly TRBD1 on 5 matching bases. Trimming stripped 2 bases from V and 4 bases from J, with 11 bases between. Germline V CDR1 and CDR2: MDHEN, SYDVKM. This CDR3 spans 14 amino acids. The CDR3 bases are TGTGCCAGCAGTTTAATAGGGACCACCACTGAAGCTTTCTTT. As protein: CASSLIGTTTEAFF.

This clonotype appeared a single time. The CDR3 sequence is CASSEFFNNEQFF. CDR3 coding DNA: TGTGCCAGCTCTGAATTTTTTAACAATGAGCAGTTCTTC. The V gene is TRBV18, the J gene TRBJ2-1, with D hard to call. V was clipped by 6 bases and J by 5 bases, with 11 bases between them. The CDR3 extends over 13 amino acids. Germline loops: CDR1 KGHSH, CDR2 LQKENI.

CDR3 loop: CSVESGYEQYF. The CDR3 nucleotides are TGCAGCGTTGAGAGTGGTTACGAGCAGTACTTC. The rearrangement joins TRBV29-1 to TRBJ2-7; D call uncertain. The CDR3 has 11 residues. The germline V gene has CDR1 SQVTM and CDR2 ANQGSEA. V lost 3 bases to trimming and J lost 4 bases, with 7 bases between them.

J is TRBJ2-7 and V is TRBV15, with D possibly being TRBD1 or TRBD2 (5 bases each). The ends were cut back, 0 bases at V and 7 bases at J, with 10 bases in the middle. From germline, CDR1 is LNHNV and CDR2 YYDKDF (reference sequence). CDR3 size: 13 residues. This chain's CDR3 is CATSRDKGTEQYF. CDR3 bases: TGTGCCACCAGCAGAGATAAGGGGACGGAGCAGTACTTC.

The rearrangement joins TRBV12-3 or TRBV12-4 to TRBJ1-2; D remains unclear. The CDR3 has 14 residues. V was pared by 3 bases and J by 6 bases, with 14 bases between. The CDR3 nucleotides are TGTGCCAGCAGTTTGGAGTCTTTTGGGCATGGCTACACCTTC. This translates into CASSLESFGHGYTF.

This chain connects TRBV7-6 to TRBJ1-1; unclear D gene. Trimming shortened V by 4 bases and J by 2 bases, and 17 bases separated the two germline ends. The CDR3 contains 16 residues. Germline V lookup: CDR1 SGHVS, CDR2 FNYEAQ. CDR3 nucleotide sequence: TGTGCCAGCAGCTCCGCCCAAGATAGGTTCAACACTGAAGCTTTCTTT. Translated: CASSSAQDRFNTEAFF.

The CDR3 DNA reads TGCGCCAGCAGCCCACCGGACAGGGTGGACGAGCAGTACTTC. Amino acid sequence: CASSPPDRVDEQYF. This chain links TRBV4-1 with TRBJ2-7, with 8 bases aligning to TRBD1. Germline CDR1 is MGHRA and CDR2 is YSYEKL. The CDR3 length is 14 residues. The J segment lost 5 bases and the V segment lost 4 bases, leaving 7 bases of the junction unmatched.

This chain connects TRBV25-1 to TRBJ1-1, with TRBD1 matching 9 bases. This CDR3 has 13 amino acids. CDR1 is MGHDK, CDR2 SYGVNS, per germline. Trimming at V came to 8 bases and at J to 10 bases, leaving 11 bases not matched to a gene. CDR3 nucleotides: TGTGCCAGCGGTAACACAGGGGGCATTTTAGCTTTCTTT. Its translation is CASGNTGGILAFF. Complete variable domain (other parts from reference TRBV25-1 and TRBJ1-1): EADIYQTPRYLVIGTGKKITLECSQTMGHDKMYWYQQDPGMELHLIHYSYGVNSTEKGDLSSESTVSRIRTEHFPLTLESARPSHTSQYLCASGNTGGILAFFGQGTRLTVV.

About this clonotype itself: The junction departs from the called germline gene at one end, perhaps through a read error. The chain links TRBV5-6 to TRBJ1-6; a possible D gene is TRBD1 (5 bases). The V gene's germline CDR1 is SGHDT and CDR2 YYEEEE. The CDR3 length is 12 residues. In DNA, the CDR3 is TGTGCCAGCAGTTTTCCTTCAGGGCCGCCTGCCTTT. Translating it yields CASSFPSGPPAF.

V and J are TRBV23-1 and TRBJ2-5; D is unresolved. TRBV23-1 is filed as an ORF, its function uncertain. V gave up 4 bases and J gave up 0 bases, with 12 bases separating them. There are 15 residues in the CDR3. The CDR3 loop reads CASSPTAENQETQYF. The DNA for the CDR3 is TGCGCCAGCAGTCCAACGGCGGAAAACCAAGAGACCCAGTACTTC.

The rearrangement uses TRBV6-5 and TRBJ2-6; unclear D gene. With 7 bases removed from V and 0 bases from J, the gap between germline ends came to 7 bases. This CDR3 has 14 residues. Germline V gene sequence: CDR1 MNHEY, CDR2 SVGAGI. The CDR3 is CASNERSGANVLTF. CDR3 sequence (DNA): TGTGCCAGCAATGAGCGCTCTGGGGCCAACGTCCTGACTTTC.

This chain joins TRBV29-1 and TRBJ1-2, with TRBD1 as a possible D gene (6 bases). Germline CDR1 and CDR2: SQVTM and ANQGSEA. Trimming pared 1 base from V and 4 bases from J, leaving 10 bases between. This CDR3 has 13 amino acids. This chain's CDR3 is CSVEGQEGYGYTF. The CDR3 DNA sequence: TGCAGCGTTGAAGGACAGGAGGGCTATGGCTACACCTTC.

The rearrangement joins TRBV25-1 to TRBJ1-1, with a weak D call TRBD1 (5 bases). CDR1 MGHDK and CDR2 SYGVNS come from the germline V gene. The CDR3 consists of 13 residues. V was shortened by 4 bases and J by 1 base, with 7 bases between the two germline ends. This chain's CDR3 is CASSAGENTEAFF. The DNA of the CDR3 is TGTGCCAGCAGTGCGGGGGAGAACACTGAAGCTTTCTTT.

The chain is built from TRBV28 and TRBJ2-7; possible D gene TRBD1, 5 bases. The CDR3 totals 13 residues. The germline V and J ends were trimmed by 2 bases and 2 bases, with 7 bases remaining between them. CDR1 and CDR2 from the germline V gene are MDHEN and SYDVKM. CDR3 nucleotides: TGTGCCAGCAGTTTAGGGGCAGCCTACGAGCAGTACTTC. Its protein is CASSLGAAYEQYF.

The CDR3 sequence is CASSQSGRPEAFF. DNA for the CDR3: TGTGCCAGCAGCCAATCAGGGAGACCTGAAGCTTTCTTT. This chain joins TRBV4-2 and TRBJ1-1, with D possibly matching TRBD1 (5 bases). CDR1 and CDR2 from the germline V gene are LGHNA and YNFKEQ. The CDR3 spans 13 residues. The V end lost 2 bases, the J end lost 6 bases, and 10 bases lay between the germline ends.